What follows describes a single T cell receptor beta chain. Its antigen is not identified. The germline CDR1 and CDR2 sequences are MGHRA and YSYEKL. The CDR3 runs 16 residues. The V end lost 1 base, the J end lost 7 bases, and 17 bases lay between the germline ends. This record comes from a study of cytomegalovirus exposure and HLA in healthy donors. Study-wide results and limits: A later analysis found most CMV-associated TCR beta chains apparently HLA-restricted.

PCR employed 60 Vbeta and 13 Jbeta primers. TCRdb keeps only in-frame clones here, not all; method: immunoSEQ multiplex PCR. The sample includes 200,000 to 250,000 clones, approximately 78% of them seen just once. The source of this sequence is a woman aged 35 to 49 in good health and CMV-seronegative. Sequenced material: PBMCs. This chain uses TRBV4-1 with TRBJ2-1; possibly TRBD1 for D (5 bases). The CDR3 loop reads CASSQGRGRDNNEQFF. The CDR3 coding sequence is TGCGCCAGCAGCCAAGGCCGCGGCAGGGATAATAATGAGCAGTTCTTC.